This T cell receptor beta chain was sequenced for a study of blood T cells in healthy people across ages. Broader study findings: Roughly linear declines in TCR beta diversity per million T cells occurred with age. Naive T cell percentage by flow cytometry tracked strongly with beta diversity.

Primed by a sample-barcoded 5' primer and a J-beta primer mix, a second PCR proceeded for about 7 to 11 cycles. TCRdb reprocessed the 5' RACE reads with MiXCR, giving one entry per CDR3 protein. The data show about 1.4 million distinct CDR3 sequences, roughly 64% seen once. Comment on this clonotype: Antigen unknown.

CDR3 length: 15 residues. The germline V gene encodes CDR1 MNHNY and CDR2 SVGAGI (reference sequence). The amount of total RNA extracted per sample was at least 6 micrograms. The chain recombines TRBV6-6 with TRBJ2-5; 10 bases are shared with TRBD2. The tail of the sequence fits TRBJ2-7 better, so the J call may be wrong. The sequence was obtained from a man between 18 and 29 years old in good health. The sample comprised blood. The CDR3 protein is CASSRLAGNAYEQYF. The CDR3 DNA reads as TGTGCCAGCAGTAGACTAGCGGGTAACGCCTACGAGCAGTACTTC.